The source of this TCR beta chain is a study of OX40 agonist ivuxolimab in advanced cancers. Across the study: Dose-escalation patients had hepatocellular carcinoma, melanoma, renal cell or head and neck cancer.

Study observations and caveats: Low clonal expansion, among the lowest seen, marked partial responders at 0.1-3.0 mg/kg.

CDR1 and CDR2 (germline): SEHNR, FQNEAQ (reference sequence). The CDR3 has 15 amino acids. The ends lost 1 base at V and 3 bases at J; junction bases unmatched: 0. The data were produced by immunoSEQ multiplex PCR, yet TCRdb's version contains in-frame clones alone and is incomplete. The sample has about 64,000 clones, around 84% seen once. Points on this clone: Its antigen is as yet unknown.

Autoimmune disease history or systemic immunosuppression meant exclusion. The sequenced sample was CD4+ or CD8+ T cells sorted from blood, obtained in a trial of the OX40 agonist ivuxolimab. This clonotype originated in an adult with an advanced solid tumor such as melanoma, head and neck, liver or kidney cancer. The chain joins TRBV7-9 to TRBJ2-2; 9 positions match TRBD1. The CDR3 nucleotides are TGTGCCAGCAGCTTAGGGACAGGGGACACCGGGGAGCTGTTTTTT. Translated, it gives CASSLGTGDTGELFF.